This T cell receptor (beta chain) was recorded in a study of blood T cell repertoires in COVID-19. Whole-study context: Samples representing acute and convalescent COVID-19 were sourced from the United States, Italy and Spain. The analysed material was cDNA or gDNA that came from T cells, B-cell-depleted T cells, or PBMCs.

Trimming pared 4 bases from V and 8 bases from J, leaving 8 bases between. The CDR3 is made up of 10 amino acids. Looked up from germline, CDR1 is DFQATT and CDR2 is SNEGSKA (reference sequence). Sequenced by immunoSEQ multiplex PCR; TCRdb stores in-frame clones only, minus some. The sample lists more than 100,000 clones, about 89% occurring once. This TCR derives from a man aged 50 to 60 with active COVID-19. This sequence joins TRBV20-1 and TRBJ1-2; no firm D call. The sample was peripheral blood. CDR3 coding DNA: TGCAGTGCTATGGCGCGGGGCTACACCTTC. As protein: CSAMARGYTF.